The sequence of this TCR beta chain was determined in a study of T cell repertoires in cytomegalovirus infection. Study details: Recently identified HLA-C-restricted CMV epitopes and well-studied HLA-B-restricted CMV epitopes were used by the study. Evidence of both CMV infection and a matching HLA type came from public TCR beta signatures. Findings and limits, study-wide: Totalled public TCR beta family frequency picked out people who carried CMV plus the relevant HLA. Across the ex vivo response, the dominant clonotypes were HLA-C-restricted CMV-specific TCR beta clonotypes.

MiXCR, applied by TCRdb to the reads, yields one record per CDR3 protein. The sample lists about 35,000 distinct CDR3 sequences; about 54% were seen once. The CDR3 spans 15 residues. Trimming shortened V by 4 bases and J by 5 bases, and 17 bases separated the two germline ends. Only a few counts were recorded for this clonotype. Its antigen is undetermined. The specimen comprised CD8+ T cells from cultured PBMCs, sampled from culture after CMV antigen stimulation. This sequence joins TRBV12-3 or TRBV12-4 and TRBJ1-1, with D possibly TRBD1 on 5 matching bases. The clonotype comes from a human donor in good health (CMV status not recorded). Some clones in this sample may be carry-over from other donors' samples. CDR3 sequence reads: CASSSDMARETEAFF. Here the CDR3 DNA reads TGTGCCAGCAGTTCGGACATGGCGCGGGAGACTGAAGCTTTCTTT.